This T cell receptor (beta chain) was recovered during a study of cytomegalovirus exposure and HLA in healthy donors (dated by TCRdb to the late 2010s). Notes on the research overall: In an earlier analysis of some 550 of the donors, around 290 Gb of sequence data and roughly 100 million unique TCR beta sequences from 180 million or so T cells were reported. An early release that covered about 640 HLA-typed donors contained around 300 gigabases of sequencing data and tens of millions of unique TCR sequences. Of the 350 to 400 genotyped donors, around 81% fell in the genetic ancestry cluster associated with self-reported Caucasian donors. The study was designed to test whether signatures of past pathogen exposure could be identified by cataloging public T cell receptors. Using immunosequencing, the study profiled T cell repertoires from some 670 subjects and related those repertoires to cytomegalovirus serostatus. A separate validation cohort of 90 to 150 different subjects was used in addition to the approximately 610-subject first cohort. High-throughput TCR immunosequencing, statistical association of individual TCRs with disease status, and machine learning were combined to predict cytomegalovirus infection status. A later analysis re-analyzed previously published TCR beta repertoires from several hundred donors and added high-resolution HLA genotyping to study TCR occurrence patterns. In the later analysis, no new phenotypic data were used to find candidate immune exposures; instead, reliance was placed on TCR beta sequences and their occurrence across donors. In an earlier analysis of 587 of the donors, high-throughput TCR beta sequencing was used to judge whether each TCR beta V gene segment behaved as functional or pseudogenic. Alongside the repertoire data, information on donor age, sex, ethnicity and CMV serostatus was compiled. In a later genetic analysis, genome-wide SNP genotypes for about three fifths of the roughly 670 donors were used, and that subset was treated as a discovery cohort. All discovery cohort repertoires had been generated using a single sequencing platform. HLA typing covered class I and class II loci at four-digit resolution. The number of typed donors differed by locus: roughly 629-640 for A, B, C, DRB1 and DQB1; 522 for DQA1; approximately 610 for DPA1; and about 470 for DPB1. Several DR-DQ haplotypes were handled as single units for association and clustering because linkage in the cohort was strong. Among 398 genotyped donors of the cohort, an average of approximately 250,000 unique TCR beta nucleotide sequences were sequenced per donor, roughly 18% of them non-productive.

The cohort comprised 670 or so healthy bone marrow donors. Cohort members were all nominally healthy when sampled, although unrecorded immune exposures were likely present. The donor tested CMV seronegative and was one of the 352 seronegative cohort members. Every donor gave a peripheral blood sample, and the peripheral blood mononuclear cells from that sample were used for TCR beta sequencing. The Qiagen DNeasy Blood Extraction Kit was used to extract genomic DNA from the blood cell samples. The library was built by means of the immunoSEQ multiplex PCR assay. The multiplex PCR relied on a mix of 60 forward primers for TCR Vbeta segments and 13 reverse primers for TCR Jbeta segments. Amplification of the CDR3 region of rearranged TCR beta genes was performed with a multiplex PCR assay on genomic DNA. On the Illumina HiSeq System, the amplified TCR beta libraries were sequenced as 87-base-pair reads. Regarding the original processing steps: A later analysis counted approximately 84 million unique TCR beta chains across the 640 or so repertoires, and around 9.9 million of these chains were shared by at least two donors. Raw reads were error-corrected and collapsed into unique sequences by a nearest-neighbor algorithm in which closely related sequences were merged to remove PCR and sequencing errors. Alignment of CDR3 sequences to IMGT reference sequences was used to assign V, D and J gene segments. For a sequence to be retained, a match of at least six nucleotides to both a V gene segment and a J gene segment was required. A rearrangement was called productive if the CDR3 had no stop codons and remained in frame with V and J, and every other rearrangement was called non-productive. CDR3 was defined according to IMGT convention as the region running from the second conserved V-encoded cysteine to the conserved J-encoded phenylalanine. The earlier analysis of approximately 500 of the donors excluded sequences that lacked an unambiguous match to a single V gene segment. In an earlier analysis of a few hundred of the donors, V segments were called functional above 56.7% productive rearrangements and were called segregating when the between-donor standard deviation exceeded 5%. A statistical classification framework was built for diagnosing cytomegalovirus status from the catalog of TCR beta chain sequences. In a later analysis, TCR nucleotide sequences were compared against IMGT/GENE-DB human TR gene sequences so that V and J genes could be assigned. Using the TCRdist pipeline, a later analysis assigned CDR3 sequences along with most-parsimonious VDJ recombination scenarios. In a later analysis, each TCR beta chain was defined by its CDR3 amino acid sequence together with its V-gene family, and reads lacking a unique V-gene family were excluded. To address suspected cross-contamination and a sequencing artifact, a later analysis removed around 590 highly shared, low-generation-probability nucleotide sequences. For each public chain, a later analysis derived a clonal expansion index from normalized ranks of inferred template counts within each repertoire. In a later analysis, generation probabilities were computed with a VDJ recombination model fitted to out-of-frame rearrangements, and the resulting probabilities were checked against IGoR. Hypergeometric tests were used in a later analysis to score TCR-TCR, TCR-HLA and TCR-CMV co-occurrence, with a repertoire-size bias correction applied to the TCR pairs. A later analysis estimated false discovery rates by permuting HLA or CMV assignments 20 times. A later analysis grouped co-occurring TCRs with DBSCAN, adding TCRdist sequence similarity when clustering within HLA-allele-positive subsets. For co-occurrence clustering, repertoires with fewer than 30,000 or more than 120,000 public chains were excluded, along with four or five repertoires with anomalous nucleotide sharing. TCRdb re-hosts the immuneACCESS table, in-frame sequences only. Its copies lack some clones; in the studies checked, an unresolved V gene accounts for under half of them, and the cause for the rest is not known. The V and J calls and clone size are taken from that table; D and trimming were inferred from the DNA. For this sample there are 120,000 or so clones; over 65% appear just once. About 1.8% of the sample comes from the top ten.

Beyond this particular receptor, the publication reports: In a later analysis, TCR association rates were found to vary across HLA loci, with the most associated TCRs seen for DRB1 alleles and the fewest for HLA-C alleles. While some public TCRs were present in many individuals, most TCR sequences turned up only very rarely across donors. This cohort had only TCR beta chains sequenced, and the lack of alpha or paired-chain data limited which features could be detected. A later analysis found that most CMV-associated TCR beta chains appeared HLA-restricted, with HLA associations seemingly driven largely by CMV exposure. Compared with equally common non-associated chains, HLA-associated TCR beta chains in a later analysis were more clonally expanded and had lower generation probabilities. Assigning TCR associations to individual alleles was difficult when HLA alleles, especially DR and DQ, strongly co-occurred. Some IMGT-functional V segments, including TRBV6-2 and TRBV6-3, could not be distinguished by the 87-base-pair reads and were therefore excluded. HLA typing was unavailable for some donors at each locus, so association tests used only the typed subset. Compared with the 666-donor mean, donors in an Asian-associated ancestry cluster had fewer N-insertions in productive TCRs, according to a later genetic analysis. Fewer than 20 rarely observed V segments, including chromosome 9 orphons, were excluded from the earlier analysis of about 500 of the donors because counts were too low. In both the original and validation cohorts, the classifier was reported to diagnose cytomegalovirus status with high specificity and sensitivity. A further reported finding was that TCR beta sequences accurately predicted the HLA-A and HLA-B alleles for most subjects in the first cohort. Correlated functional status among segregating V segments might be attributable to linkage disequilibrium, but an unknown experimental factor could not be ruled out. CMV serostatus was the only immune exposure information available for the cohort. A total of 150 to 200 TCR beta chains were listed by the study as associated with cytomegalovirus. Specific HLA alleles were associated with 15,000 to 20,000 TCR beta sequences at a false discovery rate of 0.05 in a later analysis. The sequencing pipeline was judged likely to have produced a cluster of highly shared sequence variants as a technical artifact. The authors suggested that the approach could potentially be extended to other disease states and immunological phenotypes. In a later genetic analysis, a missense DCLRE1C variant was associated with V-gene and J-gene trimming of TCR beta chains, and the association was replicated in an independent cohort. In vitro tests confirmed that a few of the cytomegalovirus-associated TCR beta chains recognize cytomegalovirus antigens. Broadly in line with IMGT annotations, most TCR beta V segments showed up in productive rearrangements about 87% or about 30% of the time in an earlier analysis of 587 of the donors. In a later analysis, several top co-occurrence clusters were reported to appear linked to parvovirus B19, influenza, CMV and Epstein-Barr virus. Roughly uniform sequencing depth across donors was assumed in presence/absence analyses, although this assumption may not hold.

In the case of this clone: Its antigen remains unidentified. Qualities for individual bases were not recorded, and no much larger clone is one base off.

The trim is 1 base for V and 0 bases for J, with a gap of 15 bases between the germline ends. From the cysteine up to the phenylalanine, the CDR3 has a length of 17 residues. Only CDR3 DNA is held: 51 bases, read in frame from base 1. The germline V gene gives CDR1 as SGHAT and CDR2 as FQNNGV. Specimen: PBMCs. The rearranged segments are TRBV11-2 and TRBJ2-5; the D gene cannot be named for sure. The sequence was collected from a young man in good health and CMV-seronegative. This receptor has the CDR3 CASSLVGGLVHQETQYF. Here is the DNA: TGTGCCAGCAGCTTAGTTGGCGGATTAGTGCACCAAGAGACCCAGTACTTC.